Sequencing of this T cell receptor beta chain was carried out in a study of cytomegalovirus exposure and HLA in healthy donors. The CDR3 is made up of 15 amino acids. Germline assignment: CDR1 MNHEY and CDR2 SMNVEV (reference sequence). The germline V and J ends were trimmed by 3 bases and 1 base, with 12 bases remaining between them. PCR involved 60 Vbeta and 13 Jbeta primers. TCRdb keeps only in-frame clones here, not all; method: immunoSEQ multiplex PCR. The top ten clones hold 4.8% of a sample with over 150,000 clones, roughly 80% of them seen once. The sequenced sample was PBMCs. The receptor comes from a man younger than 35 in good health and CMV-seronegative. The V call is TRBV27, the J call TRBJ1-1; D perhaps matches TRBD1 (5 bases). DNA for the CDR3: TGTGCCAGCAGTTTTTTCGGAGGGGCGAACACTGAAGCTTTCTTT. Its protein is CASSFFGGANTEAFF.